The 25 T cell receptor beta chains in this list originate from one sample, sequenced in a study of blood T cell repertoires in COVID-19. The assay was immunoSEQ multiplex PCR, and TCRdb's table has in-frame clones only and misses some. Counted here are around 280,000 clones, about 87% occurring once; the ten biggest clones make up 1.3%. What was sequenced was peripheral blood. The receptors were gathered from a man in his sixties or seventies with acute or convalescent COVID-19.

The J gene is TRBJ2-3, the V gene TRBV19; D not certain. V was shortened by 7 bases and J by 1 base, with 9 bases between the two germline ends. Germline-derived CDR1 and CDR2 are LNHDA and SQIVND (reference sequence). This CDR3 has 13 residues. The CDR3 protein is CASTSSGTDTQYF. The CDR3, as DNA: TGTGCCAGTACCTCGTCAGGCACAGATACGCAGTATTTT.

This clone was recorded a few times. The V gene is TRBV28, the J gene TRBJ1-1; D is ambiguous. The CDR3 runs to 13 residues. The germline V gene encodes CDR1 MDHEN and CDR2 SYDVKM. Trimming removed 7 bases from V and 1 base from J, with 10 bases in between. This chain's CDR3 is CASNVWQNTEAFF. In DNA, the CDR3 is TGTGCCAGCAACGTATGGCAGAACACTGAAGCTTTCTTT.

The chain carries TRBV6-4 and TRBJ2-2; TRBD2 aligns across 8 bases. Germline-derived CDR1 and CDR2 are MRHNA and SNTAGT. V gave up 6 bases and J gave up 0 bases; unmatched junction bases: 3. CDR3 length: 15 amino acids. The DNA of the CDR3 is TGTGCCAGCAGAGAGACTAGCGCGAACACCGGGGAGCTGTTTTTT. This gives the protein CASRETSANTGELFF.

The chain carries TRBV6-6 and TRBJ2-4, with D tentatively TRBD1 (6 bases). V was trimmed by 2 bases and J by 2 bases, leaving 7 bases between them. The V gene's germline CDR1 is MNHNY and CDR2 SVGAGI (reference sequence). The CDR3 length is 14 residues. DNA of the CDR3: TGTGCCAGCAGTTACGACAGGACCAAAAACATTCAGTACTTC. Translated, it gives CASSYDRTKNIQYF.

This chain connects TRBV5-1 to TRBJ2-7; TRBD1 might be the D (6 bases). Germline CDR1 SGHRS, CDR2 YFSETQ. The CDR3 has 13 residues. V lost 4 bases, J lost 2 bases, and 10 bases lay in between. The CDR3 DNA sequence: TGCGCCAGCAGCATCACAGGGCCCTACGAGCAGTACTTC. This translates into CASSITGPYEQYF.

The V gene is TRBV7-2, the J gene TRBJ2-5; 7 bases fit TRBD2. With V trimmed by 5 bases and J by 4 bases, 10 bases remained unmatched. Germline values: CDR1 SGHTA, CDR2 FQGNSA. The CDR3 length is 15 residues. The CDR3 spells CASSRASGKSETQYF. Written as DNA, the CDR3 is TGTGCCAGCAGCCGGGCGAGCGGGAAGTCAGAGACCCAGTACTTC. The entire variable domain, with the rest obtained from reference TRBV7-2 and TRBJ2-5, is as follows: GAGVSQSPSNKVTEKGKDVELRCDPISGHTALYWYRQSLGQGLEFLIYFQGNSAPDKSGLPSDRFSAERTGGSVSTLTIQRTQQEDSAVYLCASSRASGKSETQYFGPGTRLLVL.

In this sample, this clone turned up once. The rearrangement joins TRBV5-4 to TRBJ2-1, with TRBD2 as a possible D gene (5 bases). The germline CDR1 and CDR2 sequences are SGHNT and YYREEE (reference sequence). The ends were cut back, 1 base at V and 3 bases at J, with 14 bases in the middle. The CDR3 spans 16 residues. The CDR3 region is CASSLSTTTIYNEQFF. In DNA, the CDR3 is TGTGCCAGCAGCTTGTCGACTACAACGATCTACAATGAGCAGTTCTTC. The variable domain in full, with the rest retrieved from reference TRBV5-4 and TRBJ2-1, is ETGVTQSPTHLIKTRGQQVTLRCSSQSGHNTVSWYQQALGQGPQFIFQYYREEENGRGNFPPRFSGLQFPNYSSELNVNALELDDSALYLCASSLSTTTIYNEQFFGPGTRLTVL.

CDR3 in amino acids: CASSLPGQGNEQYF. The CDR3 bases are TGTGCCAGCAGCTTACCGGGACAGGGCAACGAGCAGTACTTC. V gene TRBV11-3 combines with J gene TRBJ2-7, with 9 bases fitting TRBD1. With 2 bases clipped from V and 5 bases from J, the junction kept 4 bases outside the gene matches. The CDR3 has 14 residues. Looked up from germline, CDR1 is SGHNT and CDR2 is YENEEA.

The chain recombines TRBV18 with TRBJ1-4; D is unresolved. This CDR3 comprises 15 residues. Trimming removed 0 bases from V and 8 bases from J, with 13 bases in between. Germline V gene lookup returns CDR1 KGHSH and CDR2 LQKENI. CDR3 sequence: CASSPPAAGVEKLFF. For the CDR3, the DNA is TGTGCCAGCTCACCACCGGCAGCCGGGGTCGAAAAACTGTTTTTT.

This clone was seen a few times. An end of the junction does not agree with germline; a read error may underlie this. The chain couples TRBV12-3 or TRBV12-4 to TRBJ2-1; 9 bases align to TRBD1. This CDR3 comprises 11 residues. CDR3: CASSLRDRAIF. The DNA for the CDR3 is TGTGCCAGCAGTCTCCGGGACAGGGCCATCTTC.

The chain employs TRBV5-1 and TRBJ1-2; 8 bases line up with TRBD1. The CDR3 covers 16 residues. J lost 8 bases, V lost 4 bases, and 16 bases had no gene match. Germline CDR1 is SGHRS and CDR2 is YFSETQ. CDR3 loop: CASSGTSGTGLDGYTF. The CDR3 nucleotides are TGCGCCAGCAGCGGGACCTCCGGGACAGGTTTAGACGGCTACACCTTC.

The rearrangement uses TRBV4-1 and TRBJ1-1; TRBD1 matches 9 bases. The V segment lost 4 bases and the J segment 2 bases; nucleotides outside the gene matches: 8. This CDR3 has 16 amino acids. Per germline, CDR1 MGHRA and CDR2 YSYEKL. CDR3 in amino acids: CASSPDPTGGNTEAFF. In DNA, the CDR3 is TGCGCCAGCAGCCCGGACCCGACAGGGGGTAACACTGAAGCTTTCTTT.

The chain has TRBV30 and TRBJ1-1; possibly TRBD1 for D (6 bases). Germline CDR1 reads GTSNPN; CDR2 reads SVGIG (reference sequence). This CDR3 contains 13 residues. V lost 0 bases and J 4 bases, leaving 9 bases between the germline ends. CDR3 region: CAWSVPDSTEAFF. CDR3 coding DNA: TGTGCCTGGAGTGTACCGGACAGCACTGAAGCTTTCTTT.

As regards this clone: Possible read error: a much larger clone is one base away. The CDR3 loop is CASSSNRAAYEQYF. CDR3 in DNA: TGTGCCAGCAGCTCAAACAGGGCCGCCTACGAGCAGTACTTC. This chain links TRBV7-2 with TRBJ2-7, with D maybe TRBD1 (6 bases). The germline V and J ends were trimmed by 4 bases and 2 bases, with 12 bases remaining between them. The CDR3 totals 14 residues. From germline, CDR1 is SGHTA and CDR2 FQGNSA.

There are a few counts of this clone. The CDR3 spells CASSLPMKLTGPEAFF. In nucleotides, the CDR3 is TGTGCCAGCAGTTTACCCATGAAACTCACTGGTCCTGAAGCTTTCTTT. The J gene is TRBJ1-1, the V gene TRBV28; D gene ambiguous. Trimming stripped 2 bases from V and 6 bases from J, with 19 bases between. Germline V gene data show CDR1 as MDHEN and CDR2 as SYDVKM. The CDR3 is 16 residues long.

The gene calls are TRBV4-2 and TRBJ2-1, with D uncertain. The CDR3 spans 15 residues. Trimming stripped 0 bases from V and 7 bases from J, with 13 bases between. Germline CDR1 reads LGHNA; CDR2 reads YNFKEQ. The CDR3 spells CASSQDRLTGNEQFF. The CDR3 DNA follows: TGTGCCAGCAGCCAAGATCGTCTCACTGGTAATGAGCAGTTCTTC.

The rearrangement links TRBV6-6 to TRBJ1-1, with D tentatively TRBD1 (5 bases). Germline V CDR1 and CDR2: MNHNY, SVGAGI (reference sequence). The CDR3 covers 14 residues. The V end lost 7 bases, the J end lost 1 base, and 13 bases lay between the germline ends. CDR3 sequence (DNA): TGTGCCAGCACCCTGACAGCGACGAACACTGAAGCTTTCTTT. Its protein product is CASTLTATNTEAFF.

This clone turned up a few times. The J gene is TRBJ2-7, the V gene TRBV5-1, with D perhaps TRBD1 (6 bases). Germline CDR1 SGHRS, CDR2 YFSETQ. V lost 1 base to trimming and J lost 4 bases, with 15 bases between them. This CDR3 has 15 residues. The CDR3 is CASSLSTTGLYEQYF. The CDR3 DNA sequence: TGCGCCAGCAGCTTGTCGACGACAGGCTTATACGAGCAGTACTTC.

The chain employs TRBV5-6 and TRBJ1-1; D is uncertain. Deletions cut 0 bases from V and 8 bases from J, with 11 bases between. Germline lookup yields CDR1 SGHDT and CDR2 YYEEEE. The CDR3 spans 13 residues. The CDR3: CASSLAHREEAFF. CDR3 in DNA: TGTGCCAGCAGCTTGGCGCATAGGGAGGAAGCTTTCTTT.

V and J are TRBV28 and TRBJ1-6, with D possibly TRBD1 on 5 matching bases. Trimming removed 6 bases at V and 0 bases at J, with 12 bases between. In germline, CDR1 is MDHEN, CDR2 SYDVKM. This CDR3 spans 16 amino acids. The CDR3: CASSHRQTSYNSPLHF. CDR3 bases: TGTGCCAGCAGCCATAGACAGACCTCCTATAATTCACCCCTCCACTTT.

V and J are TRBV29-1 and TRBJ2-2, with TRBD1 matching 12 bases. CDR1 is SQVTM, CDR2 ANQGSEA, per germline. Trimming removed 5 bases from V and 4 bases from J; junction bases left unmatched: 11. CDR3 size: 17 residues. CDR3 loop: CSVTQAGTGGFTGELFF. The CDR3 DNA is TGCAGCGTTACACAAGCTGGGACAGGGGGCTTCACCGGGGAGCTGTTTTTT.

The chain recombines TRBV11-2 with TRBJ2-5; 10 positions agree with TRBD1. The CDR3 runs to 15 residues. After removal of 5 bases from V and 0 bases from J, the junction contained 3 bases not matched to a gene. Germline lookup yields CDR1 SGHAT and CDR2 FQNNGV. The CDR3 is CASSVDRGYQETQYF. The CDR3 DNA reads TGTGCCAGCAGCGTGGACAGGGGGTACCAAGAGACCCAGTACTTC.

Points on this clone: Other DNA sequences within the sample encode an identical CDR3. The chain combines TRBV18 with TRBJ2-7; TRBD1 matches at 8 bases. The germline V gene has CDR1 KGHSH and CDR2 LQKENI. This CDR3 comprises 14 residues. Trimming cost V 3 bases and J 2 bases; bases outside gene matches: 3. CDR3 sequence (DNA): TGTGCCAGCTCACCCGGGACAGGTACCTACGAGCAGTACTTC. Protein: CASSPGTGTYEQYF.

V and J are TRBV30 and TRBJ2-7; D is undetermined. CDR3 size: 13 residues. V was cut by 3 bases and J by 0 bases, with 9 bases left in between. Germline CDR1 is GTSNPN and CDR2 is SVGIG (reference sequence). CDR3 DNA: TGTGCCTGGAGCTTGATGGCCTCCTACGAGCAGTACTTC. Its protein product is CAWSLMASYEQYF. Using reference TRBV30 and TRBJ2-7 for the parts outside the CDR3, the full variable domain is SQTIHQWPATLVQPVGSPLSLECTVEGTSNPNLYWYRQAAGRGLQLLFYSVGIGQISSEVPQNLSASRPQDRQFILSSKKLLLSDSGFYLCAWSLMASYEQYFGPGTRLTVT.

The chain employs TRBV6-2 or TRBV6-3 and TRBJ1-5; the D gene is possibly TRBD1 (5 bases). The CDR3 totals 16 residues. Between the trimmed V and J ends, which lost 6 bases and 5 bases, there was a span of 20 bases. Per germline, CDR1 MNHEY and CDR2 SVGEGT. For the CDR3, the DNA is TGTGCCAGCAGCGACAGCTTCGGGGGTAGATATCAGCCCCAGCATTTT. Amino acids: CASSDSFGGRYQPQHF.